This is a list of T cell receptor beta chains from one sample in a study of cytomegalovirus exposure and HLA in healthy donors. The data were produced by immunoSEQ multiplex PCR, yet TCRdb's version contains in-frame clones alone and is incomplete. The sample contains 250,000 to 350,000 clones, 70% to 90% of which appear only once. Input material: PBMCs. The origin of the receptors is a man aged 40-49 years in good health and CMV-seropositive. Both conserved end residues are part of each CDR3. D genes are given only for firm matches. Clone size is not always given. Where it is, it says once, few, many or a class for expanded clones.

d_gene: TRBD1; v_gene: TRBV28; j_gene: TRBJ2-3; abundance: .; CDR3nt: TGTGCCAGCAGCCCCGACAGGGAGAGCACAGATACGCAGTATTTT; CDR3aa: CASSPDRESTDTQYF
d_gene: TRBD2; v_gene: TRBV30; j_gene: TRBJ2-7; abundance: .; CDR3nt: TGTGCCTGGAAACTAGCGGGAGGGCCGAGCTCCTACGAGCAGTACTTC; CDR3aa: CAWKLAGGPSSYEQYF
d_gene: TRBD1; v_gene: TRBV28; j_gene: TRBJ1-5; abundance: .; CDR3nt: TGTGCCAGCAGTATGACAGGGGTTGGCAATCAGCCCCAGCATTTT; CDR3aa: CASSMTGVGNQPQHF
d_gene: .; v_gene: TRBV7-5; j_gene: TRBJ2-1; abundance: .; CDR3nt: TGTGCCAGAAGCTTCGAGACTAGCGGGAACAATGAGCAGTTCTTC; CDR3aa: CARSFETSGNNEQFF
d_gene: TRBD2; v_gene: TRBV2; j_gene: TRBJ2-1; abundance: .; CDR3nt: TGTGCCAGGACCCCCCTCTCGGGGACTAGTTACAATGAGCAGTTCTTC; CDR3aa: CARTPLSGTSYNEQFF
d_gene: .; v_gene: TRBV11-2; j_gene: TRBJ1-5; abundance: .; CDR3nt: TGTGCCAGCAGCTTAGGTATCGGTCAGCCCCAGCATTTT; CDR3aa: CASSLGIGQPQHF
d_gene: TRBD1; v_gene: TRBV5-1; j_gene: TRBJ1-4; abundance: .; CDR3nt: TGCGCCAGCAGGACAGGGGCGTCCTCTAATGAAAAACTGTTTTTT; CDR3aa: CASRTGASSNEKLFF
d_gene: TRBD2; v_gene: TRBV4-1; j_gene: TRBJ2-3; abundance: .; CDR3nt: TGCGCCAGCAGCCAAGATATCCCCGGGACTAGCGGGAGCACAGATACGCAGTATTTT; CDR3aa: CASSQDIPGTSGSTDTQYF
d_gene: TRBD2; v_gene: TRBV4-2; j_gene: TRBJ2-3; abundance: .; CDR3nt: TGTGCCAGCAGCCATGGTCACGGGGGGACTAGCGGTTCCACAGATACGCAGTATTTT; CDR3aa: CASSHGHGGTSGSTDTQYF
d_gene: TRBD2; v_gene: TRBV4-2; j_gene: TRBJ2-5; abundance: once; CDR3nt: TGTGCCAGCAGCCATGGACTAGCGGGAGGGAAGAACCAAGAGACCCAGTACTTC; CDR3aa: CASSHGLAGGKNQETQYF
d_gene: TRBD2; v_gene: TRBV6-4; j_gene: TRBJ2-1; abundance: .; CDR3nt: TGTGCCAGCAGTAGGGGACTAGCGGGACCTACCTACAATGAGCAGTTCTTC; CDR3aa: CASSRGLAGPTYNEQFF
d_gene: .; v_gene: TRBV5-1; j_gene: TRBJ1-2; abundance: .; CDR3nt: TGCGCCAGCACCGGGGGGGCGGACTATGGCTACACCTTC; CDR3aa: CASTGGADYGYTF
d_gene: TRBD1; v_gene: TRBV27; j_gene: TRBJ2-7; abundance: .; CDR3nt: TGTGCCAGCAGTTTTCTAGACAGGGCATACGAGCAGTACTTC; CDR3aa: CASSFLDRAYEQYF
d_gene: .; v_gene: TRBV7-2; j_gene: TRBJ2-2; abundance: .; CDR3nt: TGTGCCAGCAGCTCTTCCAGGGTTACCGGGGAGCTGTTTTTT; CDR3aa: CASSSSRVTGELFF
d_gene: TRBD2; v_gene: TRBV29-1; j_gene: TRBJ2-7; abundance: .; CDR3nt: TGCAGCGCTGTAGCGGGAGCCAAGAGAGACGAGCAGTACTTC; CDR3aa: CSAVAGAKRDEQYF
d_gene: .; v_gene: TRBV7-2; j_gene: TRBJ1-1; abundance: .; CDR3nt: TGTGCCAGCAGCTTAGGCGGGATGAACACTGAAGCTTTCTTT; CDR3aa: CASSLGGMNTEAFF
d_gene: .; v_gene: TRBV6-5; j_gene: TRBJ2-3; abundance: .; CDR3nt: TGTGCCAGCTCTAGGCCTGGCACAGATACGCAGTATTTT; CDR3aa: CASSRPGTDTQYF
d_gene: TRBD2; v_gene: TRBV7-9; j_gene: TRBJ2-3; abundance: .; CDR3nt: TGTGCCAGCAGCTTAGCTGCGGGGGTTGGATCAGATACGCAGTATTTT; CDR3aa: CASSLAAGVGSDTQYF
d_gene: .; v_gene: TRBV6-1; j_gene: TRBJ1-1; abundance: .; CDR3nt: TGTGCCAGCAGTGATTTATTGACAGCTGAAGCTTTCTTT; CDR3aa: CASSDLLTAEAFF
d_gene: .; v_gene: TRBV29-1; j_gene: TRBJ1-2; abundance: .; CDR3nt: TGCAGCGTTGTCGGGGTAGGGTATGGCTACACCTTC; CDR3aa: CSVVGVGYGYTF
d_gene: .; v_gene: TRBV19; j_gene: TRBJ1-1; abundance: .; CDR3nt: TGTGCCAGTATCGCAGGGTGGGCCACTGAAGCTTTCTTT; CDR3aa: CASIAGWATEAFF
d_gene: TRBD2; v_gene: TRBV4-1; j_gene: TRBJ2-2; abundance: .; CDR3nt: TGCGCCAGCAGCCAACCCTTTCGGGGGAGGGCCCGTACCGGGGAGCTGTTTTTT; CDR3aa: CASSQPFRGRARTGELFF
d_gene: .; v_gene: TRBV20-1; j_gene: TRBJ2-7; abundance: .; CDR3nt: TGCAGTGCGCCCACCGAGTACGAGCAGTACTTC; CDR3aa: CSAPTEYEQYF
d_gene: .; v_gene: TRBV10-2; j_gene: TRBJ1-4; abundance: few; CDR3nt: TGCGCCAGCAGTGATGGGGGCCCCGGCGCTAATGAAAAACTGTTTTTT; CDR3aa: CASSDGGPGANEKLFF